This passage covers 27 T cell receptor beta chains from one sample sequenced in a study of regulatory T cells in long-lasting Graves disease. To make TCR beta libraries, researchers used iRepertoire HTBI primers and Arm-PCR of CDR3 regions. TCRdb reprocessed the multiplex PCR reads with MiXCR, giving one entry per CDR3 protein. The table lists around 460,000 distinct CDR3 sequences, roughly 21% of them singletons. Sample time point: persistent/refractory GD, antithyroid drugs over 5 years with positive TRAb. Scientists built the TCR library using RNA that was extracted from PBMCs. Sequencing used peripheral blood mononuclear cells (PBMCs), obtained when the disease was refractory, from a patient treated with antithyroid drugs. The receptor source for this set is a female donor with Graves disease.

This clonotype occurred many times. The V call is TRBV20-1, the J call TRBJ1-1; the D is unclear. The CDR3 is 13 residues long. The germline CDR1 and CDR2 sequences are DFQATT and SNEGSKA (reference sequence). V was trimmed by 1 base and J by 2 bases, leaving 8 bases between them. CDR3 nucleotide sequence: TGCAGTGCTAGAGCCGACGGTAACACTGAAGCTTTCTTT. Its translation is CSARADGNTEAFF.

This clonotype was recorded at least ten times. This chain joins TRBV2 and TRBJ2-5, with 10 positions matching TRBD1. Germline CDR1 is SNHLY and CDR2 is FYNNEI. Trimming cost V 8 bases and J 2 bases; bases outside gene matches: 8. The CDR3 covers 15 residues. The CDR3, as DNA: TGTGCCAGCCAGGGACAGGGGATGGGACAAGAGACCCAGTACTTC. The encoded protein is CASQGQGMGQETQYF.

Comments on this clonotype: A read error may be the cause here, since a much bigger clone is one base away. The chain uses TRBV5-5 and TRBJ2-7; D gene uncertain. The CDR3 runs to 14 residues. With 0 bases removed from V and 5 bases from J, the gap between germline ends came to 12 bases. Germline-derived CDR1 and CDR2 are SGHKS and YYEKEE (reference sequence). The CDR3 region is CASSLGRSGNEQYF. The CDR3 DNA is TGTGCCAGCAGCTTGGGTAGGTCAGGCAACGAGCAGTACTTC.

This clonotype was seen repeatedly, ten times or more. V is TRBV28 and J is TRBJ1-5, with unresolved D. The CDR3 loop spans 15 amino acids. CDR1 and CDR2 (germline): MDHEN, SYDVKM. Trimming pared 8 bases from V and 3 bases from J, leaving 17 bases between. In nucleotides, the CDR3 is TGTGCCAGCTCCCGGACGGATACCCTCAATCAGCCCCAGCATTTT. Translation gives CASSRTDTLNQPQHF.

Ten or more counts support this clonotype. This chain uses TRBV6-1 with TRBJ2-7; D is possibly TRBD1 (6 bases). The CDR3 is made up of 17 amino acids. Trimming pared 0 bases from V and 4 bases from J, leaving 19 bases between. Germline CDR1 is MNHNS and CDR2 is SASEGT. This chain's CDR3 is CASSEAKGQGITYEQYF. The CDR3, as DNA: TGTGCCAGCAGTGAAGCAAAGGGGCAGGGGATAACTTACGAGCAGTACTTC.

This chain connects TRBV10-3 to TRBJ2-3; 10 positions match TRBD2. V lost 6 bases to trimming and J lost 4 bases; unmatched junction nucleotides: 7. Germline V gene data show CDR1 as ENHRY and CDR2 as SYGVKD. The CDR3 is 15 amino acids. The CDR3 sequence: CAIRPTSGEADTQYF. The CDR3, as DNA: TGTGCCATCAGACCCACTAGCGGGGAGGCAGATACGCAGTATTTT.

This clonotype occurred a few times. The CDR3 region is CASKIGTNEKLFF. The CDR3 nucleotides read TGTGCCAGCAAGATTGGAACTAATGAAAAACTGTTTTTT. The chain joins TRBV19 to TRBJ1-4; D not certain. Trimming shortened V by 9 bases and J by 1 base, and 9 bases separated the two germline ends. CDR3 size: 13 residues. Germline loops: CDR1 LNHDA, CDR2 SQIVND (reference sequence).

This clonotype was seen ten or more times. The J gene is TRBJ1-1, the V gene TRBV12-3 or TRBV12-4, with unresolved D. The CDR3 runs 14 residues. V lost 3 bases to trimming and J lost 4 bases, with 12 bases between them. The CDR3 DNA is TGTGCCAGCAGTTTTGGAGGCAGTCTCACTGAAGCTTTCTTT. The encoded protein is CASSFGGSLTEAFF.

In this sample, this clonotype turned up many times. The V call is TRBV28, the J call TRBJ2-7; D call uncertain. The CDR3 covers 16 residues. CDR1 and CDR2 (germline): MDHEN, SYDVKM. Between the trimmed V and J ends, which lost 2 bases and 5 bases, there was a span of 19 bases. CDR3 sequence (DNA): TGTGCCAGCAGTTTAATCTTGTTCCCCGTCCGACACGAGCAGTACTTC. It yields the protein CASSLILFPVRHEQYF.

The V gene is TRBV19, the J gene TRBJ1-5, with D uncertain. Germline values: CDR1 LNHDA, CDR2 SQIVND (reference sequence). The CDR3 loop spans 16 amino acids. V was clipped by 5 bases and J by 6 bases, with 20 bases between them. CDR3 sequence: CASSRTSGYESQPQHF. CDR3 sequence (DNA): TGTGCCAGTAGTCGCACATCCGGATACGAGAGTCAGCCCCAGCATTTT.

This clonotype has at least ten counts. The gene calls are TRBV4-2 and TRBJ1-2; maybe TRBD1 (5 bases). CDR1 is LGHNA and CDR2 is YNFKEQ in the germline V gene. This CDR3 has 14 amino acids. V shed 0 bases and J shed 4 bases, with 9 bases lying between them. This CDR3 is CASSQEKGSYGYTF. The CDR3 bases are TGTGCCAGCAGCCAAGAAAAGGGGAGCTATGGCTACACCTTC.

This clonotype was counted many times. The chain joins TRBV7-2 to TRBJ2-7, with 10 bases fitting TRBD2. CDR1 is SGHTA and CDR2 is FQGNSA in the germline V gene. With V trimmed by 3 bases and J by 6 bases, 2 bases remained unmatched. This CDR3 contains 13 residues. CDR3 nucleotides: TGTGCCAGCAGCTTCAGGACTAGCGGCGAGCAGTACTTC. The encoded protein is CASSFRTSGEQYF.

This clonotype was seen more than once but under ten times. V is TRBV25-1 and J is TRBJ2-2; 8 positions match TRBD2. This CDR3 region has 17 residues. The germline V gene encodes CDR1 MGHDK and CDR2 SYGVNS. Trimming removed 0 bases from V and 5 bases from J; junction bases left unmatched: 8. CDR3 loop: CASSEYRASGRTGELFF. The CDR3, as DNA: TGTGCCAGCAGTGAATACCGGGCTAGCGGGCGGACCGGGGAGCTGTTTTTT.

Concerning this clonotype: Compared with germline, one end of the junction differs, possibly owing to a read error. This rearrangement joins TRBV6-1 to TRBJ2-5; D is undetermined. CDR3 length: 10 residues. Looked up from germline, CDR1 is MNHNS and CDR2 is SASEGT. CDR3 coding DNA: TGTGCCGGCAGTCAAGAGACCCAGTACTTC. Its protein product is CAGSQETQYF.

This clonotype occurred a few times. J is TRBJ2-1 and V is TRBV28, with 9 bases that match TRBD1. The CDR3 is 15 residues long. The germline CDR1 and CDR2 sequences are MDHEN and SYDVKM. V shed 5 bases, J shed 5 bases, and the junction held 7 bases outside the gene matches. The CDR3 spells CASSGTGWEDNEQFF. In DNA, the CDR3 is TGTGCCAGCAGTGGGACAGGGTGGGAGGACAATGAGCAGTTCTTC.

Turning to this clonotype: Given a much more abundant clone one base away, this may be a read error. Likely a read error: the CDR3 ends without its conserved phenylalanine or tryptophan. The chain employs TRBV20-1 and TRBJ1-2; no clear D. The CDR3 runs to 12 residues. Germline V lookup: CDR1 DFQATT, CDR2 SNEGSKA (reference sequence). Between the trimmed V and J ends, which lost 0 bases and 2 bases, there was a span of 4 bases. The CDR3 loop reads CSARDLNYGYTL. As DNA, the CDR3 is TGCAGTGCTAGAGATCTAAACTATGGCTACACCCTC.

In this sample, this clonotype turned up a few times. This rearrangement joins TRBV5-6 to TRBJ2-5; no clear D gene. The CDR3 totals 15 residues. V was shortened by 0 bases and J by 3 bases, with 12 bases between the two germline ends. The germline gives CDR1 SGHDT, CDR2 YYEEEE. The CDR3 loop is CASSLDGPTEETQYF. The DNA of the CDR3 is TGTGCCAGCAGCTTGGATGGGCCCACTGAAGAGACCCAGTACTTC. Looking up the rest from reference TRBV5-6 and TRBJ2-5 gives the full variable domain: DAGVTQSPTHLIKTRGQQVTLRCSPKSGHDTVSWYQQALGQGPQFIFQYYEEEERQRGNFPDRFSGHQFPNYSSELNVNALLLGDSALYLCASSLDGPTEETQYFGPGTRLLVL.

The rearrangement joins TRBV6-2 or TRBV6-3 to TRBJ1-5; the D gene is possibly TRBD1 (5 bases). V was clipped by 5 bases and J by 3 bases, with 17 bases between them. The germline gives CDR1 MNHEY, CDR2 SVGEGT. The CDR3 contains 16 residues. The CDR3 DNA reads TGTGCCAGCAGTGGGGAAGGTTGGGACCTCAATCAGCCCCAGCATTTT. Amino acids: CASSGEGWDLNQPQHF.

The table lists this clonotype with many counts. The CDR3 loop is CSVVSVADHYGYTF. In nucleotides, the CDR3 is TGCAGCGTTGTCTCGGTAGCGGATCACTATGGCTACACCTTC. The V and J genes are TRBV29-1 and TRBJ1-2; D gene ambiguous. The CDR3 covers 14 residues. Germline V gene sequence: CDR1 SQVTM, CDR2 ANQGSEA. The ends were cut back, 4 bases at V and 3 bases at J, with 15 bases in the middle.

This clonotype was seen repeatedly, ten times or more. The V gene is TRBV20-1, the J gene TRBJ1-6, with D hard to call. The length of the CDR3 is 13 residues. The germline V gene encodes CDR1 DFQATT and CDR2 SNEGSKA (reference sequence). V was shortened by 5 bases and J by 5 bases, with 10 bases between the two germline ends. The CDR3 spells CSASRANNSPLHF. In DNA, the CDR3 is TGCAGTGCTTCAAGGGCGAATAATTCACCCCTCCACTTT.

The chain carries TRBV3-1 and TRBJ1-2; D might be TRBD1 (5 bases). Deletions cut 1 base from V and 3 bases from J, with 12 bases between. This CDR3 is built from 15 residues. Germline CDR1 reads LGHDT; CDR2 reads YNNKEL (reference sequence). The CDR3 loop reads CASSQVGREDYGYTF. Written as DNA, the CDR3 is TGTGCCAGCAGCCAAGTTGGCAGGGAAGACTATGGCTACACCTTC.

This chain uses TRBV12-3 or TRBV12-4 with TRBJ2-3; 7 bases agree with TRBD1. J gave up 2 bases and V 4 bases, and 9 bases lay outside the gene matches. This CDR3 has 16 amino acids. CDR3 residues: CASSSPDRASTDTQYF. The CDR3 region has the DNA TGTGCCAGCAGTTCCCCTGACAGGGCCTCCACAGATACGCAGTATTTT.

This chain links TRBV10-3 with TRBJ2-7, with a tentative D call TRBD2 (6 bases). Trimming stripped 2 bases from V and 3 bases from J, with 11 bases between. Germline CDR1 is ENHRY and CDR2 is SYGVKD. The CDR3 extends over 14 amino acids. The CDR3 spells CAISETGGIYEQYF. The CDR3 nucleotides read TGTGCCATCAGTGAGACTGGCGGGATCTACGAGCAGTACTTC.

The chain recombines TRBV28 with TRBJ2-7, with TRBD1 identical over 12 bases. CDR1 is MDHEN and CDR2 is SYDVKM in the germline V gene. The CDR3 runs to 15 residues. Trimming at V came to 5 bases and at J to 6 bases, leaving 8 bases not matched to a gene. The CDR3 loop is CASSLPGTGGFEQYF. The CDR3 DNA reads TGTGCCAGCAGTCTCCCCGGGACAGGGGGCTTCGAGCAGTACTTC.

Ten or more counts support this clonotype. CDR3 nucleotides: TGTGCCAGCAGTAAACTCTCAGGGGCCACTGAAGCTTTCTTT. Translation gives CASSKLSGATEAFF. V gene TRBV2 combines with J gene TRBJ1-1; D possibly corresponds to TRBD1 (6 bases). This CDR3 has 14 amino acids. Germline V CDR1 and CDR2: SNHLY, FYNNEI. V was clipped by 5 bases and J by 4 bases, with 14 bases between them.

The genes are TRBV19 and TRBJ1-1, with D maybe TRBD1 (5 bases). Trimming pared 5 bases from V and 5 bases from J, leaving 21 bases between. This CDR3 comprises 16 residues. CDR1 is LNHDA, CDR2 SQIVND, per germline (reference sequence). CDR3 nucleotide sequence: TGTGCCAGTAGTCCCCTCCGGGTAGGGGATCGGACTGAAGCTTTCTTT. Translating it yields CASSPLRVGDRTEAFF.

The J gene is TRBJ1-1, the V gene TRBV4-1; D is uncertain. Per the germline V gene, CDR1 is MGHRA and CDR2 is YSYEKL. Trimming pared 1 base from V and 3 bases from J, leaving 9 bases between. This CDR3 has 14 amino acids. The CDR3 bases are TGCGCCAGCAGCCAAGTCGTCACGGACACTGAAGCTTTCTTT. Translated: CASSQVVTDTEAFF.